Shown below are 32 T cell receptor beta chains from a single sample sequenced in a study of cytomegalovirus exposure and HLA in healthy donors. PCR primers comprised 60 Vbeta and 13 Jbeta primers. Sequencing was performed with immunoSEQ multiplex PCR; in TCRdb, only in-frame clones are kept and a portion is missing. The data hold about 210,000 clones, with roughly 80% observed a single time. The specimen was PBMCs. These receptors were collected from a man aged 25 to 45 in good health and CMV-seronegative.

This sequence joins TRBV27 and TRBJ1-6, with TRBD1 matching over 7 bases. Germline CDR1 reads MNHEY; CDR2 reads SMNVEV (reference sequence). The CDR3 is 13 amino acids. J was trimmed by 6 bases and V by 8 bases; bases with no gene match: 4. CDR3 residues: CASSDRLNSPLHF. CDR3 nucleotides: TGTGCCAGCTCGGACAGGCTTAATTCACCCCTCCACTTT.

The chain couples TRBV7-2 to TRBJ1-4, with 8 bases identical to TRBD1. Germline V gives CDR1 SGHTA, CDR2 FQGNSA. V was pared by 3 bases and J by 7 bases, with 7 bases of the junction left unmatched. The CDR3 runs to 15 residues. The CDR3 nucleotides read TGTGCCAGCAGCTTCGGGACAGGAGGAGGTGAAAAACTGTTTTTT. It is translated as CASSFGTGGGEKLFF.

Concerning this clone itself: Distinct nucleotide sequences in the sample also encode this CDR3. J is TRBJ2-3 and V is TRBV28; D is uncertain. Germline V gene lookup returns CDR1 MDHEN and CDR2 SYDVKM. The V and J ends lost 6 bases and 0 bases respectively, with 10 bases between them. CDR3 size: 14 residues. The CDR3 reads CASSPSGSTDTQYF. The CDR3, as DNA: TGTGCCAGCAGCCCATCAGGTAGCACAGATACGCAGTATTTT. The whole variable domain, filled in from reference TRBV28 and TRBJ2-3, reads DVKVTQSSRYLVKRTGEKVFLECVQDMDHENMFWYRQDPGLGLRLIYFSYDVKMKEKGDIPEGYSVSREKKERFSLILESASTNQTSMYLCASSPSGSTDTQYFGPGTRLTVL.

CDR3 region: CASSESEGQVTYTGELFF. CDR3 coding DNA: TGTGCCAGCAGTGAAAGCGAGGGACAGGTAACCTACACCGGGGAGCTGTTTTTT. The V call is TRBV6-1, the J call TRBJ2-2; the match to TRBD1 covers 8 bases. This CDR3 is 18 amino acids long. J lost 3 bases, V lost 2 bases, and 11 bases had no gene match. CDR1 is MNHNS and CDR2 is SASEGT in the germline V gene.

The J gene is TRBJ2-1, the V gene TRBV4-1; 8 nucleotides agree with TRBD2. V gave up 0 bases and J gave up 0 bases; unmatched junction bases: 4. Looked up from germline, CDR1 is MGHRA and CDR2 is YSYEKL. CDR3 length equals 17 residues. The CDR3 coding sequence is TGCGCCAGCAGCCAAGATGGGAGCGGGGGCTCCTACAATGAGCAGTTCTTC. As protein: CASSQDGSGGSYNEQFF.

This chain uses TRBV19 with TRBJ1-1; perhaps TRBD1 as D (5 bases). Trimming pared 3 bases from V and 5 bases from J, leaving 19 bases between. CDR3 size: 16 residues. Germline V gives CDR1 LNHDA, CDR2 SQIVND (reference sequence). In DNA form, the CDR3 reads TGTGCCAGTAGTATGGGAAGGTGGAGCAGGGATACTGAAGCTTTCTTT. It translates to CASSMGRWSRDTEAFF.

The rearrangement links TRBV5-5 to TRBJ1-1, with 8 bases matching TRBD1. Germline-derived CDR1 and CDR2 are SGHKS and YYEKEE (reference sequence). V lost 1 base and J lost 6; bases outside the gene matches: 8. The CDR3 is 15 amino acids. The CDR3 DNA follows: TGTGCCAGCAGCTTGTTGACAGGGGCCGCGCCTGAAGCTTTCTTT. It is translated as CASSLLTGAAPEAFF.

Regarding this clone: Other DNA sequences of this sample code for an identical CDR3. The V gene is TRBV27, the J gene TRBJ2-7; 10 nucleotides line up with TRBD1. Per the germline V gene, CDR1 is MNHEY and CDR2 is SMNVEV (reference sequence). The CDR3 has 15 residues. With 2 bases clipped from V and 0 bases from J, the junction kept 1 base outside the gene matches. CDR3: CASSLRQGASYEQYF. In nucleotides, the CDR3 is TGTGCCAGCAGTTTACGACAGGGGGCCTCCTACGAGCAGTACTTC.

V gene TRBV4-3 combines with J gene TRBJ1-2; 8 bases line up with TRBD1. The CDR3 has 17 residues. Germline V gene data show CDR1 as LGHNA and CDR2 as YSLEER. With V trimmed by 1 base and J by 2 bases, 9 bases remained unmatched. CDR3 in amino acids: CASSQARGQGWNYGYTF. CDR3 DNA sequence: TGCGCCAGCAGCCAAGCTCGAGGACAGGGATGGAACTATGGCTACACCTTC.

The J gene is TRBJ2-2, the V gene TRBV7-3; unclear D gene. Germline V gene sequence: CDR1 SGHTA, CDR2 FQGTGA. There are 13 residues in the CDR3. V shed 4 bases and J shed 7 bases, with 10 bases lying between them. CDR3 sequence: CASSSDSDGELFF. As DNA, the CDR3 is TGTGCCAGCAGCTCAGACTCGGACGGGGAGCTGTTTTTT.

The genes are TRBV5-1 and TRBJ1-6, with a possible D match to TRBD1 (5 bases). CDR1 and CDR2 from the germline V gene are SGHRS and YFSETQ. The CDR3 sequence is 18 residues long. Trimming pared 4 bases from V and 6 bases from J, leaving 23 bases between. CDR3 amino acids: CASSPGPGIEKGNSPLHF. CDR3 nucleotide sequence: TGCGCCAGCAGCCCAGGGCCCGGAATAGAGAAGGGTAATTCACCCCTCCACTTT.

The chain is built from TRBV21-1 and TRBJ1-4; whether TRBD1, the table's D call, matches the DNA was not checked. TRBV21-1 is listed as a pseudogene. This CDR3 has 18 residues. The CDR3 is CASRGGQGPVATNEKLFF. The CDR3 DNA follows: TGTGCCAGCCGCGGAGGACAGGGCCCCGTAGCAACTAATGAAAAACTGTTTTTT.

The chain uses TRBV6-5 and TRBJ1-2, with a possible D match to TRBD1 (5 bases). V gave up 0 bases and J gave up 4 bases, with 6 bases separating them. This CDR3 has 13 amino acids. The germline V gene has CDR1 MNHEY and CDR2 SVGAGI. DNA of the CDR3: TGTGCCAGCAGTTACTCAGGGGCCTATGGCTACACCTTC. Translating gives CASSYSGAYGYTF.

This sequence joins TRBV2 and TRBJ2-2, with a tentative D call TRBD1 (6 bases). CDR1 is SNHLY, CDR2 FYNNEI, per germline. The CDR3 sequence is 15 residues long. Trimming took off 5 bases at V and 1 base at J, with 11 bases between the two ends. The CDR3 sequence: CASSYRDLNTGELFF. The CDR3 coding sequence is TGTGCCAGCAGTTACAGGGACCTGAACACCGGGGAGCTGTTTTTT.

CDR3 residues: CASSVYPGAEAFF. CDR3 DNA sequence: TGTGCCAGCAGCGTATATCCAGGGGCTGAAGCTTTCTTT. The chain carries TRBV7-9 and TRBJ1-1; D possibly corresponds to TRBD1 (6 bases). CDR1 SEHNR and CDR2 FQNEAQ come from the germline V gene (reference sequence). This CDR3 has 13 amino acids. V gave up 5 bases and J gave up 6 bases, with 13 bases separating them. The full variable domain, completed using reference TRBV7-9 and TRBJ1-1, is DTGVSQNPRHKITKRGQNVTFRCDPISEHNRLYWYRQTLGQGPEFLTYFQNEAQLEKSRLLSDRFSAERPKGSFSTLEIQRTEQGDSAMYLCASSVYPGAEAFFGQGTRLTVV.

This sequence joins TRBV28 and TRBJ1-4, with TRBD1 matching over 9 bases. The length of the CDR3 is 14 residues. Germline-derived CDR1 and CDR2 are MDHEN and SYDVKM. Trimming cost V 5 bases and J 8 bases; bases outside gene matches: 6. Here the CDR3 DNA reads TGTGCCAGCAGTGCCGGGACAGGGCCCGAAAAACTGTTTTTT. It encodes CASSAGTGPEKLFF. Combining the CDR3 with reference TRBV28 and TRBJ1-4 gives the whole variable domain DVKVTQSSRYLVKRTGEKVFLECVQDMDHENMFWYRQDPGLGLRLIYFSYDVKMKEKGDIPEGYSVSREKKERFSLILESASTNQTSMYLCASSAGTGPEKLFFGSGTQLSVL.

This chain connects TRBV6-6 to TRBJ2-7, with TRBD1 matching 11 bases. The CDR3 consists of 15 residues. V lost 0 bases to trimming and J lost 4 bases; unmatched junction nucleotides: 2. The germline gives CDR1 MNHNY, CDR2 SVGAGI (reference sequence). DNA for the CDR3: TGTGCCAGCAGTTACTCGGGACAGGGGGGGTACGAGCAGTACTTC. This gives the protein CASSYSGQGGYEQYF.

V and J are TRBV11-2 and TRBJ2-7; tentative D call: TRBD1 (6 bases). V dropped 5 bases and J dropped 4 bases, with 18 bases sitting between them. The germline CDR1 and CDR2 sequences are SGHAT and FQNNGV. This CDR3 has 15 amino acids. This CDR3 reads CASSRYRTANYEQYF. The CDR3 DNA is TGTGCCAGCAGCCGTTATAGGACAGCTAATTACGAGCAGTACTTC.

The CDR3 DNA follows: TGTGCCAGCAGCATAGCCGGACTAGCGGGAGGCACAGATACGCAGTATTTT. Translation: CASSIAGLAGGTDTQYF. This rearrangement joins TRBV5-6 to TRBJ2-3, with 13 bases matching TRBD2. V shed 4 bases, J shed 1 base, and the junction held 6 bases outside the gene matches. CDR1 and CDR2 (germline): SGHDT, YYEEEE. This CDR3 is 17 amino acids long. The full variable domain, its missing parts supplied by reference TRBV5-6 and TRBJ2-3, is DAGVTQSPTHLIKTRGQQVTLRCSPKSGHDTVSWYQQALGQGPQFIFQYYEEEERQRGNFPDRFSGHQFPNYSSELNVNALLLGDSALYLCASSIAGLAGGTDTQYFGPGTRLTVL.

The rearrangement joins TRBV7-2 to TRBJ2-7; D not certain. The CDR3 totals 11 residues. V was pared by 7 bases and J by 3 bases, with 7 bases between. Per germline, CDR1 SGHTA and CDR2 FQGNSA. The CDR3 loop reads CASTLYYEQYF. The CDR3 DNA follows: TGTGCCAGCACCCTATACTACGAGCAGTACTTC.

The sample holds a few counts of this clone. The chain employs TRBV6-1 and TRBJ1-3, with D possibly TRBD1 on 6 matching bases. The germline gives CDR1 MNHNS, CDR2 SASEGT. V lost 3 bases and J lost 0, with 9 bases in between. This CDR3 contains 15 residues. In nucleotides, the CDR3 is TGTGCCAGCAGTGAGGGACACTTCTCTGGAAACACCATATATTTT. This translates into CASSEGHFSGNTIYF.

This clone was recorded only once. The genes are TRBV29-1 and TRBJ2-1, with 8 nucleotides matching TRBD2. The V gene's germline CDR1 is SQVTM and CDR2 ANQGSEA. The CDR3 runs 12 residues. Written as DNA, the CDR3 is TGCATCCCCCGGGGGGGATACAATGAGCAGTTCTTC. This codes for CIPRGGYNEQFF.

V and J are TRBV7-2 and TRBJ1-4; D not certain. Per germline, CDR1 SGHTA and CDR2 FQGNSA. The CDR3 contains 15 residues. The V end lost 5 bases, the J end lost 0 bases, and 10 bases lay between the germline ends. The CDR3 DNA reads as TGTGCCAGCAGCCGCGGCTACACAACTAATGAAAAACTGTTTTTT. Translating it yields CASSRGYTTNEKLFF.

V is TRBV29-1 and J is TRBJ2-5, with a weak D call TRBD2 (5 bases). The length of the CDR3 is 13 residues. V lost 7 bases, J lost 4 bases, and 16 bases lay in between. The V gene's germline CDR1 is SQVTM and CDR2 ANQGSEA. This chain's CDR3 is CSDLAGPPETQYF. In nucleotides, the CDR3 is TGCAGCGACCTAGCCGGACCGCCAGAGACCCAGTACTTC.

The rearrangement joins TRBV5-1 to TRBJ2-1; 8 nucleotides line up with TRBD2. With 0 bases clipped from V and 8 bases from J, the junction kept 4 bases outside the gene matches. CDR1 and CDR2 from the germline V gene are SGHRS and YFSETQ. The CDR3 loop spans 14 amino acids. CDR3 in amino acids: CASSLGGGHDEQFF. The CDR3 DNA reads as TGCGCCAGCAGCTTGGGCGGGGGGCACGATGAGCAGTTCTTC.

The CDR3 nucleotides are TGTGCCAGCAGCTTGGACAGGGAGGGCGAAAAACTGTTTTTT. Its protein product is CASSLDREGEKLFF. The chain joins TRBV7-9 to TRBJ1-4, with 8 bases lining up with TRBD1. The ends lost 3 bases at V and 8 bases at J; junction bases unmatched: 5. Germline V gene data show CDR1 as SEHNR and CDR2 as FQNEAQ (reference sequence). The CDR3 covers 14 residues.

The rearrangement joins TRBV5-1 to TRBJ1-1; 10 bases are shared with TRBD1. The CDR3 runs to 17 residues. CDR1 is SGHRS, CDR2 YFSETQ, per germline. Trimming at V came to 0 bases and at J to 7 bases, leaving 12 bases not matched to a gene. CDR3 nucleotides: TGCGCCAGCAGCTTGGGAAAGGGACAGGGGTTTGTGGATGAAGCTTTCTTT. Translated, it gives CASSLGKGQGFVDEAFF.

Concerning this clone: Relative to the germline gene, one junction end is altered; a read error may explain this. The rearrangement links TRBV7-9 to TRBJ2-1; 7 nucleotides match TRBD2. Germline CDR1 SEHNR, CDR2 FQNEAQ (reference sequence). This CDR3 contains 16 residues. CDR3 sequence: CSSSFPSGKSYNEQFF. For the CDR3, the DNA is TGTTCCAGCAGCTTCCCTAGCGGAAAGTCCTACAATGAGCAGTTCTTC.

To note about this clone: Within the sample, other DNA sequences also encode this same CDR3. Written as DNA, the CDR3 is TGTGCCAGCAGTTACTCGTCAGGGGGTTATGGCTACACCTTC. It translates to CASSYSSGGYGYTF. V gene TRBV6-5 combines with J gene TRBJ1-2; 7 bases fit TRBD1. Germline CDR1 MNHEY, CDR2 SVGAGI. The CDR3 loop spans 14 amino acids. J gave up 5 bases and V 0 bases, and 3 bases lay outside the gene matches.

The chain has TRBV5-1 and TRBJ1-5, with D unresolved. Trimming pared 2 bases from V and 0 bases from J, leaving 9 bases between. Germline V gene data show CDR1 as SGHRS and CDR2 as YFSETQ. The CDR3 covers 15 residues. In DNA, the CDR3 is TGCGCCAGCAGCTTAGCGGGCTATAGCAATCAGCCCCAGCATTTT. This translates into CASSLAGYSNQPQHF.

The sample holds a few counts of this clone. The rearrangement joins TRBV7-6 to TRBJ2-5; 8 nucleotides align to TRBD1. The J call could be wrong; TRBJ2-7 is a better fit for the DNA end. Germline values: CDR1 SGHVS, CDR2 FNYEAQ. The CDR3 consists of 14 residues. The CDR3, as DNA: TGTGCCAGCATCTCCGGGACAGGTACCTACGAGCAGTACTTC. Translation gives CASISGTGTYEQYF.

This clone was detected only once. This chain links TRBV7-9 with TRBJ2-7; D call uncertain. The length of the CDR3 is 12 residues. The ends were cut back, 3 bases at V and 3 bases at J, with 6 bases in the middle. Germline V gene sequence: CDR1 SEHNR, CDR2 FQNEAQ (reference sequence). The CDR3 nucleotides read TGTGCCAGCAGCTTTGCCGGCTACGAGCAGTACTTC. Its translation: CASSFAGYEQYF.